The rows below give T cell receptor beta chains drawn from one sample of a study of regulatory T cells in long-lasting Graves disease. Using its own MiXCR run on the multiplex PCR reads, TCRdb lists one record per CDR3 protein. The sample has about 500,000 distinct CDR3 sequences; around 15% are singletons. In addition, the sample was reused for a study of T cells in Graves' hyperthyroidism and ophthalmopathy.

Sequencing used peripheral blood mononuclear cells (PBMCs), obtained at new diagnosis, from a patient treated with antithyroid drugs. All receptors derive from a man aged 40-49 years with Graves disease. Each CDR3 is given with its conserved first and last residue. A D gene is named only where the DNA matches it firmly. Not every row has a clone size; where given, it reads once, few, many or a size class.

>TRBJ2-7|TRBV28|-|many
TGTGCCAGCGGGCCCCCGGGACTTTACGAGCAGTACTTC
CASGPPGLYEQYF
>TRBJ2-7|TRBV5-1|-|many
TGCGCCAGCAGCCGTACCGGGGCTTTCTACGAGCAGTACTTC
CASSRTGAFYEQYF
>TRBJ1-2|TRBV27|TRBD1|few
TGTGCCAGCAGTCTAAAATGGACAGGGATGGGCTATGGCTACACCTTC
CASSLKWTGMGYGYTF
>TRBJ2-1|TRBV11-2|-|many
TGTGCCAGCAGCCGGGACTCCCCTCAACTCAATGAGCAGTTCTTC
CASSRDSPQLNEQFF
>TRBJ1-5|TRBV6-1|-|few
TGTGCCAGCAGTGGTGGGTCGCGGGCTAGCAATCAGCCCCAGCATTTT
CASSGGSRASNQPQHF
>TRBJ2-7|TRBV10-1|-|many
TGCGCCAGCAGTTTTGGGGGACCGCCCTACGAGCAGTACTTC
CASSFGGPPYEQYF
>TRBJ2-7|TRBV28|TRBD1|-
TGTGCCACCCGGCAGGGGGCAAACGAGCAGTACTTC
CATRQGANEQYF
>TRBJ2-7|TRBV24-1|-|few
TGTGCCACCAGTGATTCCGGGACACTTTACGAGCAGTACTTC
CATSDSGTLYEQYF
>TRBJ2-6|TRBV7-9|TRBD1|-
TGTGCCAGCAGCTTAGTACAGGGGTCTGGGGCCAACGTCCTGACTTTC
CASSLVQGSGANVLTF
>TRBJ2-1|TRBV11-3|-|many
TGTGCCAGCAGTCCCCCCGGGCGAGGGGCCGGGGAGCAGTTCTTC
CASSPPGRGAGEQFF
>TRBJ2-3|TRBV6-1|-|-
TGTGCCAGCAGTGTCAGGGGCTTTTCAGATACGCAGTATTTT
CASSVRGFSDTQYF
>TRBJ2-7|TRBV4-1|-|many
TGCGCCAGCAGCCAAGTATTTGGGACTTCAACCTACGAGCAGTACTTC
CASSQVFGTSTYEQYF
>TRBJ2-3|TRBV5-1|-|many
TGCGCCAGCAGCTTGGACTATAGCACAGATACGCAGTATTTT
CASSLDYSTDTQYF
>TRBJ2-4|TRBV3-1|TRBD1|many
TGTGCCAGCAGCCACCCCCCTTCCGACAGGGCCGGCCGAAACATTCAGTACTTC
CASSHPPSDRAGRNIQYF
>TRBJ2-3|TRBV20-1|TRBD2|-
TGCAGTGCTTTAGCGGGAGTTGGAGATACGCAGTATTTT
CSALAGVGDTQYF
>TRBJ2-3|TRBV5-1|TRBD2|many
TGCGCCAGCACTATGGGACTAGCGGGGTTAAAGGATACGCAGTATTTT
CASTMGLAGLKDTQYF
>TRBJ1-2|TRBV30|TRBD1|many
TGTGCCTGGAGCCCCGGACAGGGGGCCGCTAACTATGGCTACACCTTC
CAWSPGQGAANYGYTF
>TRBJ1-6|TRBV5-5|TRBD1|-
TGTGCCAGCGCTGCCGGGACAGGGTTTTCACCCCTCCACTTT
CASAAGTGFSPLHF
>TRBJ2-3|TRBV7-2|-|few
TGTGCCAGCAGCTTATTTGGGGGCACAGATACGCAGTATTTT
CASSLFGGTDTQYF
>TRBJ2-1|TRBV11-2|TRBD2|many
TGTGCCAGCAGCTTAGGACTAGCGCCTTACAATGAGCAGTTCTTC
CASSLGLAPYNEQFF
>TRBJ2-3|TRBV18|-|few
TGTGCCAGCTCACCAACGGATTCTAGCACAGATACGCAGTATTTT
CASSPTDSSTDTQYF
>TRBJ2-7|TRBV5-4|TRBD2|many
TGTGCCAGCAGCTTGGCGGCGGGAGCCTACGAGCAGTACTTC
CASSLAAGAYEQYF
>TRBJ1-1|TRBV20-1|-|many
TGCAGTGCCAACACATGGAACACTGAAGCTTTCTTT
CSANTWNTEAFF
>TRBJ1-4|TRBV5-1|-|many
TGCGCCAGCAGCTTGGGCGGGCTCACTGAAAAACTGTTTTTT
CASSLGGLTEKLFF
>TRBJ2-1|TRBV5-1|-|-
TGCGCCAGCAGCCCACCCCGGGACTCCTACAATGAGCAGTTCTTC
CASSPPRDSYNEQFF
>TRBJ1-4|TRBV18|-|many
TGTGCCAGCTCACGGGGACGGCTTGGGCCAACTAATGAAAAACTGTTTTTT
CASSRGRLGPTNEKLFF
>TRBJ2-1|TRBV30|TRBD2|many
TGTGCCTGGAGTGGTCGTCCGAGCGGGAGGACTGAGCAGTTCTTC
CAWSGRPSGRTEQFF
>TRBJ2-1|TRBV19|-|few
TGTGCCAGTAGTATGGGACTTTTTTCCTCCTACAATGAGCAGTTCTTC
CASSMGLFSSYNEQFF
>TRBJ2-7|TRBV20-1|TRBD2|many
TGCAGTGCTAGACACGGACTAGCGGGAGGTACCAGTGGCTACGAGCAGTACTTC
CSARHGLAGGTSGYEQYF
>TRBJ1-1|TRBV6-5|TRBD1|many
TGTGCCAGCAGTTACTCGAGGGACAGGGGGCGTACTGAAGCTTTCTTT
CASSYSRDRGRTEAFF
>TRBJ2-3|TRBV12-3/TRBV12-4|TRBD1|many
TGTGCCAGCAGACCCTCCCCGGGACAGGGGGCTGGCACAGATACGCAGTATTTT
CASRPSPGQGAGTDTQYF
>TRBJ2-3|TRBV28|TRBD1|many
TGTGCCAGCACCCCGGATAGGACAGGGCGCACAGATACGCAGTATTTT
CASTPDRTGRTDTQYF
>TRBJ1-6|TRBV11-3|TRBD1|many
TGTGCCAGCAGCTTAGAGACAGGGGTATCACCCCTCCACTTT
CASSLETGVSPLHF
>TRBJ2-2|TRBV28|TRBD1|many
TGTGCCAGCAGCCTTAGCAGGGGGCGAGGTTATAGGGACACCGGGGAGCTGTTTTTT
CASSLSRGRGYRDTGELFF
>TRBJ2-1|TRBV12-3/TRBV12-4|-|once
TGTGCCAGGAGCCCCACAGAGTCGTGGGATGAGCAGTTCTTC
CARSPTESWDEQFF
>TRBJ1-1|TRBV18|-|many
TGTGCCAGCTCACCCCGGGAATCCCATGAAGCTTTCTTT
CASSPRESHEAFF
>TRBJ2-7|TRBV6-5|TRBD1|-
TGTGCCAGCAGGTACCGCCCGACAGGGGAAGGCTACGAGCAGTACTTC
CASRYRPTGEGYEQYF
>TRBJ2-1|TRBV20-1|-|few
TGCAGTGCCCCCGGGGACTTTCCCTACAATGAGCAGTTCTTC
CSAPGDFPYNEQFF
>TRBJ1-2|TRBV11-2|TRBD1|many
TGTGCCAGCAGCCAGGGACAGGGGGTATCTAACTATGGCTACACCTTC
CASSQGQGVSNYGYTF
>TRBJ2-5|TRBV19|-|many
TGTGCCAGTAGTATAGATGGAGACAGACAAGAGACCCAGTACTTC
CASSIDGDRQETQYF
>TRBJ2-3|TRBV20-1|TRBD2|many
TGCAGTGCTACGGGAATTAGCGGGAGAGATACAGATACGCAGTATTTT
CSATGISGRDTDTQYF
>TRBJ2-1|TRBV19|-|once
TGTGCCAGTAGATCAAGGGGGACGAAGAATGAGCAGTTCTTC
CASRSRGTKNEQFF
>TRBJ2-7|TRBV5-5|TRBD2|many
TGTGCCAGCAGGGTAGGGCTAGCGGGAGGGCTCTCCTACGAGCAGTACTTC
CASRVGLAGGLSYEQYF
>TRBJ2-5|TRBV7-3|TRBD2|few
TGTGCCAGCAGGGGGGAGGGGCAAGAGACCCAGTACTTC
CASRGEGQETQYF
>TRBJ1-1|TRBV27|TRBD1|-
TGTGCCAGCAGTAAACAGGGGACTGAAGCTTTCTTT
CASSKQGTEAFF
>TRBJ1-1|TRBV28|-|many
TGTGCCAGCAGTTTATTAGGGGAATGGAACACTGAAGCTTTCTTT
CASSLLGEWNTEAFF
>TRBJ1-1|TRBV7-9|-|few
TGTGCCAGCACCAGAGTCATGAACACTGAAGCTTTCTTT
CASTRVMNTEAFF